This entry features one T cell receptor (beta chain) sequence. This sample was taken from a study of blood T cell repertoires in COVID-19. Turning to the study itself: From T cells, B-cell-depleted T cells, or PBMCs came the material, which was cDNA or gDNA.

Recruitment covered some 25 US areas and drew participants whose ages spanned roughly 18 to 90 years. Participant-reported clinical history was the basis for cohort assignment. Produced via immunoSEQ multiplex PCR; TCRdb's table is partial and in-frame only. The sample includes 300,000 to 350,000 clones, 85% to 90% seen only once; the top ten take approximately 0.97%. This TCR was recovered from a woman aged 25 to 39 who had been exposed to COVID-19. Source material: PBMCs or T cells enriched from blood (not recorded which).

The CDR3 loop reads CASSPKVRLAGTTGELFF. CDR3 nucleotide sequence: TGTGCCAGCAGCCCGAAGGTGAGACTAGCGGGAACAACCGGGGAGCTGTTTTTT. This chain joins TRBV7-9 and TRBJ2-2; 11 bases are a match to TRBD2. The CDR3 has 18 amino acids. After removal of 5 bases from V and 5 bases from J, the junction contained 13 bases not matched to a gene. CDR1 is SEHNR and CDR2 is FQNEAQ in the germline V gene (reference sequence). The full variable domain, its missing parts supplied by reference TRBV7-9 and TRBJ2-2, is DTGVSQNPRHKITKRGQNVTFRCDPISEHNRLYWYRQTLGQGPEFLTYFQNEAQLEKSRLLSDRFSAERPKGSFSTLEIQRTEQGDSAMYLCASSPKVRLAGTTGELFFGEGSRLTVL.